This TCR beta chain emerged from a study of blood T cell repertoires in COVID-19. Study context: Samples of COVID-19 (acute and convalescent) were obtained from the United States, Italy and Spain.

The assay was immunoSEQ multiplex PCR, and TCRdb's table has in-frame clones only and misses some. Among 200,000 to 250,000 clones listed, 88% were seen once. Germline CDR1 is SGHAT and CDR2 is FQNNGV. Germline trimming cut 1 base from V and 6 bases from J; bases unmatched to any gene: 5. The CDR3 is made up of 15 amino acids. The chain couples TRBV11-2 to TRBJ2-3; 9 bases match TRBD2. The TCR was taken from a woman in her 30s who had recovered from COVID-19. Input material: PBMCs or T cells enriched from blood (not recorded which). The CDR3 region is CASSLAAGGHDTQYF. The CDR3 DNA is TGTGCCAGCAGCTTAGCAGCGGGGGGCCACGATACGCAGTATTTT.